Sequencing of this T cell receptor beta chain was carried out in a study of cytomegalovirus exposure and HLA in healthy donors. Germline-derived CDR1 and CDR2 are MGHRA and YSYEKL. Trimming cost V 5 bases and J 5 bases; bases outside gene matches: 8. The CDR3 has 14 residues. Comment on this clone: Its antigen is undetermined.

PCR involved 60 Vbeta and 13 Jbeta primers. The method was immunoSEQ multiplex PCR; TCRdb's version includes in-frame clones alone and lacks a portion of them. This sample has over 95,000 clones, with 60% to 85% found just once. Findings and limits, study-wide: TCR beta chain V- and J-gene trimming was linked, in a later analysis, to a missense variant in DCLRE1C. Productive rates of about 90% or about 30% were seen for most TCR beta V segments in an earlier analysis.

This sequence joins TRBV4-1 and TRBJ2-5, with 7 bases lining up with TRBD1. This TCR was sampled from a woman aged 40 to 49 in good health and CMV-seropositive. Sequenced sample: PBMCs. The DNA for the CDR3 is TGCGCCAGCAGCTTACCGGGACAGAGGGAGACCCAGTACTTC. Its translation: CASSLPGQRETQYF.